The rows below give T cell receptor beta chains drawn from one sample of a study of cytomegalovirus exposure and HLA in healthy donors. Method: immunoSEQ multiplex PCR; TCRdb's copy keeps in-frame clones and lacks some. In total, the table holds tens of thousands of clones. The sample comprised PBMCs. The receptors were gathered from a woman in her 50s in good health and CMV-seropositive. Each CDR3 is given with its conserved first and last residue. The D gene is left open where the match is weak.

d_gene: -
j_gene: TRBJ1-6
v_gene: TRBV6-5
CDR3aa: CASSQTGDSPLHF
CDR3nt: TGTGCCAGCAGTCAAACAGGAGATTCACCCCTCCACTTT

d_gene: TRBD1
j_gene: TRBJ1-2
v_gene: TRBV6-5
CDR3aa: CASSRDRDGYTF
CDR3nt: TGTGCCAGCAGTCGGGACAGGGACGGCTACACCTTC

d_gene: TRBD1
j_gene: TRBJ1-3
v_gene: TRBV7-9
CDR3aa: CASSMDRGGGNTIYF
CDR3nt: TGTGCCAGCAGCATGGACAGGGGAGGTGGAAACACCATATATTTT

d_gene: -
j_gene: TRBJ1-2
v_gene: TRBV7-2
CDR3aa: CASSLVGLADGYTF
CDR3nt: TGTGCCAGCAGCTTAGTAGGCTTGGCGGATGGCTACACCTTC

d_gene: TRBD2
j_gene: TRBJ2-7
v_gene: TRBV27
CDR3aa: CASSLSLAGRGYEQYF
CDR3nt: TGTGCCAGCAGTTTATCCCTAGCGGGGCGGGGATACGAGCAGTACTTC

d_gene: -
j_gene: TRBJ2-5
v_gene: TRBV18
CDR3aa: CASSPSQGETQYF
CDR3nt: TGTGCCAGCTCACCGTCTCAGGGGGAGACCCAGTACTTC

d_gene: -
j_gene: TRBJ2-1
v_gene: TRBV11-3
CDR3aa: CASSPTPSRTNEQFF
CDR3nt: TGTGCCAGCAGCCCCACTCCTAGCCGGACGAATGAGCAGTTCTTC

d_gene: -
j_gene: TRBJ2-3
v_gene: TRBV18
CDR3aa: CASSPEAVYSSTDTQYF
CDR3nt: TGTGCCAGCTCACCAGAGGCCGTATACTCTAGCACAGATACGCAGTATTTT

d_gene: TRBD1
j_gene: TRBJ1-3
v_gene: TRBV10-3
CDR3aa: CAISGQGAGNTIYF
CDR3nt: TGTGCCATCAGTGGACAGGGGGCTGGAAACACCATATATTTT

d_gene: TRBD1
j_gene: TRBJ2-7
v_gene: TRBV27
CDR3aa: CASSLLGQGAYEQYF
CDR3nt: TGTGCCAGCAGTTTACTGGGACAGGGGGCCTACGAGCAGTACTTC

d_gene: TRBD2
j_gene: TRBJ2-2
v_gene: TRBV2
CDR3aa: CASSEGWLAATGELFF
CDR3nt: TGTGCCAGCAGTGAAGGGTGGCTAGCGGCTACCGGGGAGCTGTTTTTT

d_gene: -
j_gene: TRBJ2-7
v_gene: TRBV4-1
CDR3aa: CASSQVAGRTYEQYF
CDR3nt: TGCGCCAGCAGCCAAGTGGCAGGGCGTACCTACGAGCAGTACTTC

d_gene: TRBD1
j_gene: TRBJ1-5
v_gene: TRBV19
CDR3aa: CASTEGQGANQPQHF
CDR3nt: TGTGCCAGTACGGAGGGACAGGGAGCCAATCAGCCCCAGCATTTT

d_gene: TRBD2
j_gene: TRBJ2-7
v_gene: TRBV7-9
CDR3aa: CASSLRGGRQAEQYF
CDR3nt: TGTGCCAGCAGCCTACGCGGGGGGCGCCAGGCCGAGCAGTACTTC

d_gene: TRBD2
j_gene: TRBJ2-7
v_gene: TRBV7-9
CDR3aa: CASSLPSGRAGDYEQYF
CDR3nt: TGTGCCAGCAGCTTGCCTAGCGGGAGGGCCGGGGACTACGAGCAGTACTTC

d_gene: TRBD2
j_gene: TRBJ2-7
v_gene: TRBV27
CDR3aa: CASSSFPGGEQYF
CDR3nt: TGTGCCAGCAGTTCCTTCCCGGGGGGAGAGCAGTACTTC

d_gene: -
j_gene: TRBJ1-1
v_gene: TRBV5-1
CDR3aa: CASSLAPTRNTEAFF
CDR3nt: TGCGCCAGCAGCTTGGCCCCTACTAGGAACACTGAAGCTTTCTTT

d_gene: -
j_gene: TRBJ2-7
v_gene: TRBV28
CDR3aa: CASSSRTPYEQYF
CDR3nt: TGTGCCAGCAGTTCCCGGACTCCCTACGAGCAGTACTTC

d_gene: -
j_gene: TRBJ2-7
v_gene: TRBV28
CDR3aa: CASSFGTGSYEQYF
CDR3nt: TGTGCCAGCAGTTTTGGTACAGGATCCTACGAGCAGTACTTC

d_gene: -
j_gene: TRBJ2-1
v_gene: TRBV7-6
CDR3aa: CASRTGGEHNEQFF
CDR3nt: TGTGCCAGCAGAACAGGCGGGGAGCACAATGAGCAGTTCTTC

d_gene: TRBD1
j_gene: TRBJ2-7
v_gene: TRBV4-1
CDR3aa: CASSRQGQPSYEQYF
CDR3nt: TGCGCCAGCAGCCGACAGGGACAGCCCTCCTACGAGCAGTACTTC

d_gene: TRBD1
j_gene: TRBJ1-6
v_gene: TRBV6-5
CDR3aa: CASRLDRGPFSPLHF
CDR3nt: TGTGCCAGCAGACTCGACAGGGGCCCCTTTTCGCCCCTCCACTTT